Presented here are 26 T cell receptor beta chains from one specimen sequenced in a study of metastatic and nonmetastatic thyroid tumors. Every patient was untreated before thyroid surgery. With MiXCR, TCRdb reprocessed the PCR reads. Found here are about 17,000 clones, around 30% of them singletons; the top ten hold approximately 25%. Input material: tumor tissue. The receptors come from a male donor with papillary thyroid cancer or a benign thyroid nodule (not recorded which). Some clones in this sample may be carry-over from other donors' samples.

This clone showed up many times. This sequence joins TRBV20-1 and TRBJ2-6, with D unclear. CDR1 and CDR2 from the germline V gene are DFQATT and SNEGSKA (reference sequence). The CDR3 covers 15 residues. Trimming cost V 0 bases and J 2 bases, with 8 bases left between them. CDR3 region: CSARDLLPGANVLTF. Written as DNA, the CDR3 is TGCAGTGCTAGAGATTTGCTCCCTGGGGCCAACGTCCTGACTTTC.

In its sample, this clone was seen once. The chain couples TRBV27 to TRBJ2-6; 8 bases are shared with TRBD1. Trimming cost V 4 bases and J 6 bases; bases outside gene matches: 17. The germline V gene has CDR1 MNHEY and CDR2 SMNVEV (reference sequence). The CDR3 runs to 19 residues. The CDR3 loop is CASSSVDRGHLWLANVLTF. The CDR3 DNA follows: TGTGCCAGCAGTTCTGTCGACAGGGGCCATCTCTGGCTGGCCAACGTCCTGACTTTC.

The chain carries TRBV5-1 and TRBJ2-6, with D perhaps matching TRBD1 (6 bases). Per germline, CDR1 SGHRS and CDR2 YFSETQ. This CDR3 is built from 18 residues. Trimming shortened V by 3 bases and J by 0 bases, and 16 bases separated the two germline ends. CDR3 in DNA: TGCGCCAGCAGCTCGCTCAGAGGGGGAAGCTCTGGGGCCAACGTCCTGACTTTC. Translating gives CASSSLRGGSSGANVLTF.

This chain joins TRBV5-1 and TRBJ1-1; weak D call: TRBD1 (6 bases). Germline CDR1 is SGHRS and CDR2 is YFSETQ. Trimming stripped 3 bases from V and 0 bases from J, with 12 bases between. The CDR3 covers 15 residues. The CDR3 loop is CASSSVQGLNTEAFF. The CDR3 DNA follows: TGCGCCAGCAGCTCGGTACAGGGCCTGAACACTGAAGCTTTCTTT.

The rearrangement links TRBV7-6 to TRBJ2-7; 7 bases match TRBD1. The V and J ends lost 5 bases and 6 bases, in that order; junction bases with no gene match: 10. Per germline, CDR1 SGHVS and CDR2 FNYEAQ. The CDR3 covers 14 residues. The CDR3 bases are TGTGCCAGCAGCCCTAACAGGGGAAGCGCCGAGCAGTACTTC. This encodes CASSPNRGSAEQYF.

This clone was picked up one time. The genes are TRBV20-1 and TRBJ1-2, with D possibly being TRBD1 (5 bases). The CDR3 has 13 residues. V shed 3 bases and J shed 6 bases, with 14 bases lying between them. CDR1 is DFQATT, CDR2 SNEGSKA, per germline (reference sequence). The CDR3 is CSASSPRVDGYTF. As DNA, the CDR3 is TGCAGTGCTAGTTCCCCCAGGGTCGATGGCTACACCTTC.

The table lists this clone with many counts. This chain links TRBV5-1 with TRBJ1-1; tentative D call: TRBD1 (6 bases). Germline values: CDR1 SGHRS, CDR2 YFSETQ. The CDR3 runs to 16 residues. Trimming took off 4 bases at V and 6 bases at J, with 22 bases between the two ends. The DNA of the CDR3 is TGCGCCAGCAGCATAGACAGCGGGGGCCGGGGAGCTGAAGCTTTCTTT. Amino acids: CASSIDSGGRGAEAFF.

This clone has ten or more counts. One end of the junction does not line up with germline, which may come from a read error. The chain joins TRBV7-9 to TRBJ2-1, with a possible D match to TRBD2 (5 bases). Germline CDR1 reads SEHNR; CDR2 reads FQNEAQ (reference sequence). The CDR3 totals 11 residues. Written as DNA, the CDR3 is TGTGCCAGCAGCTCTCCCCGGGATAAGGTCTTC. It specifies CASSSPRDKVF.

In DNA, the CDR3 is TGTGCCAGCGCCAAGCAGGGGACAGGGGGTCCGGATACGCAGTATTTT. Protein product: CASAKQGTGGPDTQYF. This rearrangement joins TRBV9 to TRBJ2-3; 11 bases match TRBD1. Germline CDR1 reads SGDLS; CDR2 reads YYNGEE. The CDR3 length is 16 residues. Trimming at V came to 7 bases and at J to 6 bases, leaving 13 bases not matched to a gene.

This clone was seen at least ten times. V gene TRBV11-3 combines with J gene TRBJ2-2; D gene uncertain. Per the germline V gene, CDR1 is SGHNT and CDR2 is YENEEA. Trimming took off 5 bases at V and 5 bases at J, with 9 bases between the two ends. The CDR3 sequence is 13 residues long. CDR3 region: CASSRTLTGELFF. Here the CDR3 DNA reads TGTGCCAGCAGCCGTACACTGACCGGGGAGCTGTTTTTT. Combining the CDR3 with reference TRBV11-3 and TRBJ2-2 gives the whole variable domain EAGVVQSPRYKIIEKKQPVAFWCNPISGHNTLYWYLQNLGQGPELLIRYENEEAVDDSQLPKDRFSAERLKGVDSTLKIQPAELGDSAVYLCASSRTLTGELFFGEGSRLTVL.

The rearrangement links TRBV4-1 to TRBJ2-7, with 11 bases fitting TRBD1. The germline V gene has CDR1 MGHRA and CDR2 YSYEKL. V was pared by 4 bases and J by 4 bases, with 3 bases of the junction left unmatched. This CDR3 is 14 amino acids long. CDR3 sequence: CASSPGTGGYEQYF. CDR3 in DNA: TGCGCCAGCAGCCCCGGGACAGGGGGGTACGAGCAGTACTTC.

This clone was detected a few times. V usage is TRBV28 and J usage is TRBJ2-1; D ambiguous. The CDR3 is made up of 14 amino acids. Trimming cost V 6 bases and J 8 bases, with 17 bases left between them. The germline V gene encodes CDR1 MDHEN and CDR2 SYDVKM. The CDR3 region has the DNA TGTGCCAGCAGGTTACCCCTCTCGGGTGATGAGCAGTTCTTC. This codes for CASRLPLSGDEQFF.

This clone is a singleton in its sample. The chain combines TRBV11-3 with TRBJ2-1, with a tentative D call TRBD2 (5 bases). V gave up 5 bases and J gave up 3 bases, with 11 bases separating them. This CDR3 comprises 14 residues. The germline CDR1 and CDR2 sequences are SGHNT and YENEEA. The CDR3 nucleotides are TGTGCCAGCAGCCCCCTCCGGGACTACAATGAGCAGTTCTTC. Its protein product is CASSPLRDYNEQFF.

Only one count was recorded for this clone. V usage is TRBV5-1 and J usage is TRBJ2-5, with D possibly TRBD2 on 6 matching bases. Germline lookup yields CDR1 SGHRS and CDR2 YFSETQ. This CDR3 is 15 amino acids long. V was cut by 0 bases and J by 4 bases, with 13 bases left in between. The CDR3 DNA sequence: TGCGCCAGCAGCTTGGCCGACACTAGCAGAGAGACCCAGTACTTC. It is translated as CASSLADTSRETQYF.

The CDR3 protein is CASSQGTGGTYEQYF. The CDR3 bases are TGCGCCAGCAGCCAAGGGACAGGGGGTACCTACGAGCAGTACTTC. The V gene is TRBV4-1, the J gene TRBJ2-7, with 10 bases that match TRBD1. With 1 base clipped from V and 2 bases from J, the junction kept 2 bases outside the gene matches. CDR1 is MGHRA, CDR2 YSYEKL, per germline. This CDR3 is built from 15 residues.

This clone was observed a few times. The gene calls are TRBV28 and TRBJ2-1; 8 bases fit TRBD2. The CDR3 covers 17 residues. Germline-derived CDR1 and CDR2 are MDHEN and SYDVKM. V gave up 2 bases and J gave up 7 bases; unmatched junction bases: 13. The CDR3 DNA follows: TGTGCCAGCAGTTTACCTCTTGTCAGCGGGAGAGGAAATGAGCAGTTCTTC. Amino acid sequence: CASSLPLVSGRGNEQFF.

The chain uses TRBV12-3 or TRBV12-4 and TRBJ2-3; 11 bases map to TRBD2. There are 17 residues in the CDR3. V shed 3 bases and J 2 bases; nucleotides not matched to a gene: 7. CDR3 nucleotides: TGTGCCAGCAGTTTGAATAGCGGGGGGGTCCACACAGATACGCAGTATTTT. This encodes CASSLNSGGVHTDTQYF.

This sequence joins TRBV30 and TRBJ2-7, with 7 bases aligning to TRBD1. Germline-derived CDR1 and CDR2 are GTSNPN and SVGIG (reference sequence). The CDR3 loop spans 11 amino acids. Trimming at V came to 5 bases and at J to 3 bases, leaving 1 base not matched to a gene. The CDR3 loop reads CAWGDSYEQYF. Written as DNA, the CDR3 is TGTGCCTGGGGGGACAGCTACGAGCAGTACTTC.

This clone has just one count. The V gene is TRBV19, the J gene TRBJ2-5; the D is unclear. CDR1 LNHDA and CDR2 SQIVND come from the germline V gene (reference sequence). V was cut by 5 bases and J by 5 bases, with 9 bases left in between. The CDR3 has 12 residues. Here the CDR3 reads CASSRVRETQYF. The CDR3 nucleotides are TGTGCCAGTAGTCGAGTCCGGGAGACCCAGTACTTC.

Here the CDR3 DNA reads TGCAGTGCCAACCCGGGACAGAACCCCTACGAGCAGTACTTC. Encoded protein: CSANPGQNPYEQYF. The chain has TRBV20-1 and TRBJ2-7, with 7 bases fitting TRBD1. Unmatched junction bases numbered 10, after V lost 6 bases and J lost 2 bases. Germline V gene sequence: CDR1 DFQATT, CDR2 SNEGSKA (reference sequence). The CDR3 totals 14 residues.

By proportion, this clone is medium-sized. The chain is built from TRBV6-4 and TRBJ2-3, with D tentatively TRBD2 (6 bases). V lost 2 bases, J lost 0 bases, and 9 bases lay in between. There are 15 residues in the CDR3. CDR1 and CDR2 from the germline V gene are MRHNA and SNTAGT. CDR3 DNA sequence: TGTGCCAGCAGTGACGGGCGGGAAAGCACAGATACGCAGTATTTT. This encodes CASSDGRESTDTQYF.

This chain uses TRBV30 with TRBJ2-5; D is uncertain. The CDR3 covers 13 residues. The germline V gene encodes CDR1 GTSNPN and CDR2 SVGIG (reference sequence). Between the trimmed V and J ends, which lost 0 bases and 2 bases, there was a span of 7 bases. In DNA form, the CDR3 reads TGTGCCTGGAGTGTACTGACACAAGAGACCCAGTACTTC. Protein product: CAWSVLTQETQYF.

In this sample, this clone turned up a few times. The DNA of the CDR3 is TGTGCCAGCTCACGACAGGAGGTAAATCAGCCCCAGCATTTT. Translated: CASSRQEVNQPQHF. The chain combines TRBV18 with TRBJ1-5; a weak D match, TRBD1 (6 bases). V lost 4 bases, J lost 4 bases, and 11 bases lay in between. Germline-derived CDR1 and CDR2 are KGHSH and LQKENI. CDR3 length equals 14 residues.

This clone was detected only a few times. J is TRBJ1-6 and V is TRBV7-9, with TRBD1 matching 9 bases. Germline values: CDR1 SEHNR, CDR2 FQNEAQ (reference sequence). The V gene end was trimmed by 1 base and the J gene end by 8 bases; junction bases not matched to a gene: 3. The CDR3 totals 15 residues. The chain's CDR3 is CASSLGDRAYSPLHF. The CDR3 bases are TGTGCCAGCAGCTTAGGGGACAGGGCTTATTCACCCCTCCACTTT.

In this sample, this clone is medium-sized. V gene TRBV6-1 combines with J gene TRBJ2-7; possibly TRBD2 for D (6 bases). Trimming left V 4 bases short and J 3 bases short, with 13 bases between. From germline, CDR1 is MNHNS and CDR2 SASEGT. This CDR3 has 14 residues. The CDR3 DNA follows: TGTGCCAGCAGTGCTGGGGACGGGAGCTACGAGCAGTACTTC. Encoded protein: CASSAGDGSYEQYF.

This chain joins TRBV7-2 and TRBJ2-7, with D perhaps matching TRBD1 (6 bases). Germline CDR1 SGHTA, CDR2 FQGNSA. Trimming took off 1 base at V and 3 bases at J, with 13 bases between the two ends. CDR3 length: 15 amino acids. The CDR3 bases are TGTGCCAGCAGCTTAGTCTCGGGACAAAACTACGAGCAGTACTTC. Translated: CASSLVSGQNYEQYF.